This T cell receptor (beta chain) was sequenced in a study of T cells after yellow fever vaccination. Study conclusions and caveats: Few clonotypes appeared in both CD4 and CD8 compartments.

TCRdb re-analysed the 5' RACE reads in MiXCR, keeping a single row per CDR3 protein. The repertoire holds 500,000 to 650,000 distinct CDR3 sequences, with roughly a sixth as singletons. The CDR3 has 15 residues. Between the trimmed V and J ends, which lost 4 bases and 3 bases, there was a span of 16 bases. From germline, CDR1 is SGHRS and CDR2 YFSETQ. About this clonotype itself: What it binds is unknown.

The sequence came from a man aged 18 to 29 who received the YFV17D yellow fever vaccine. V gene TRBV5-1 combines with J gene TRBJ1-1; D remains ambiguous. Sequenced here: PBMCs, sampled 5 to 6 days after the first yellow fever vaccination. For the CDR3, the DNA is TGCGCCAGCAGCACGTCCGGGCCACGAGACACTGAAGCTTTCTTT. This sequence encodes CASSTSGPRDTEAFF.